This TCR beta chain was captured by sequencing in a study of T cell clones after liver transplantation. The overall study: Liver transplant recipients had immunosuppression withdrawal attempted within 2 years. Three of eight recipients were HCV-positive; others had non-autoimmune, non-viral indications.

Generated by immunoSEQ multiplex PCR, the TCRdb table keeps only in-frame clones and is missing some. The sample lists 50,000 to 60,000 clones, approximately 70% occurring once. From germline, CDR1 is MNHNY and CDR2 SVGAGI (reference sequence). V was trimmed by 2 bases and J by 1 base, leaving 3 bases between them. CDR3 length: 13 residues. The receptor was isolated from a human patient who received a liver transplant. Some T cells may trace back to the graft donor. J is TRBJ2-1 and V is TRBV6-6; D is unclear. This specimen consisted of CD4+ T cells from blood, obtained at the approximately 15-month timepoint. In nucleotides, the CDR3 is TGTGCCAGCAGTTACCGTTCCTACAATGAGCAGTTCTTC. Its translation: CASSYRSYNEQFF.